This T cell receptor beta chain originates from a study of CD8+ T cells in alopecia areata. Isolated RNA was reverse transcribed into cDNA used as the sequencing template. This table comes from immunoSEQ multiplex PCR, and its TCRdb copy is limited to in-frame clones, with some not included. The table lists about 74,000 clones, over 25% of them singletons, with 15% in the top ten. Treatment noted: oral pan-JAK inhibitor, 5-10 mg twice daily. This TCR derives from a human donor with alopecia areata. The specimen comprised CD8+ T cells sorted from blood, sampled at week 4, from a patient treated with tofacitinib.

The CDR3 reads CALRGQGVSEQYF. The CDR3 DNA is TGTGCCCTTCGAGGACAGGGTGTCTCCGAGCAGTACTTC. This chain uses TRBV30 with TRBJ2-7; 8 bases map to TRBD1. The V segment lost 8 bases and the J segment 6 bases; nucleotides outside the gene matches: 12. Germline V gene data show CDR1 as GTSNPN and CDR2 as SVGIG (reference sequence). The CDR3 is 13 residues long.